Sequencing of this T cell receptor (beta chain) was carried out in a study of shared clonotypes between healthy human individuals. General study points: A small donor pool kept down the genetic and exposure-history diversity that was represented. Sampling covered blood only; tissue repertoires likely differ.

Regarding this clone: What it binds is unknown.

Germline assignment: CDR1 SGHAT and CDR2 FQNNGV. V was clipped by 3 bases and J by 3 bases, with 14 bases between them. This CDR3 comprises 15 residues. Measured with immunoSEQ multiplex PCR; TCRdb has only the in-frame clones, and not every one. The repertoire has about 980,000 clones, 76% of them found once; the top ten carry about 1.5%. Sequencing was carried out using memory CD4+ T cells sorted from blood. Subset here: CD45RA-negative fraction. The source is a man between 18 and 35 years old in good health. The chain joins TRBV11-2 to TRBJ2-5; D might be TRBD2 (5 bases). The DNA of the CDR3 is TGTGCCAGCAGCTTGGCGGGTGGTGGGAAAGAGACCCAGTACTTC. Its translation is CASSLAGGGKETQYF.